A selection of T cell receptor beta chains follows, all from one sample in a study of blood T cell repertoires in COVID-19. TCRdb's copy holds only in-frame clones and misses some; the assay was immunoSEQ multiplex PCR. The table has just over 90,000 clones, around four fifths seen once. Specimen: peripheral blood. These receptors were obtained from a human donor in a cohort sampled during active COVID-19. Both conserved end residues are part of each CDR3. The size of a clone is reported for some rows only, either as once, few or many, or as a class for expanded clones.

cdr3_aa: CASRAGGHQPQHF; v_call: TRBV2; clone_size: few; j_call: TRBJ1-5
cdr3_aa: CASTTGGGYNQPQHF; v_call: TRBV28; clone_size: -; j_call: TRBJ1-5
cdr3_aa: CASRLPGTTNTEAFF; v_call: TRBV28; clone_size: -; j_call: TRBJ1-1
cdr3_aa: CASSSRDDRNSNQPQHF; v_call: TRBV5-6; clone_size: -; j_call: TRBJ1-5
cdr3_aa: CSVDDGGETQYF; v_call: TRBV29-1; clone_size: -; j_call: TRBJ2-5
cdr3_aa: CASSILAKNIQYF; v_call: TRBV19; clone_size: -; j_call: TRBJ2-4
cdr3_aa: CASTTRVAGNTIYF; v_call: TRBV28; clone_size: -; j_call: TRBJ1-3
cdr3_aa: CASSLATGTGREKLFF; v_call: TRBV7-9; clone_size: -; j_call: TRBJ1-4
cdr3_aa: CASSRYRQANYGYTF; v_call: TRBV6-5; clone_size: -; j_call: TRBJ1-2
cdr3_aa: CASSEMTASNQPQHF; v_call: TRBV6-1; clone_size: -; j_call: TRBJ1-5
cdr3_aa: CASSLTGGAGGYTF; v_call: TRBV5-5; clone_size: -; j_call: TRBJ1-2
cdr3_aa: CAWGTVYEQYF; v_call: TRBV30; clone_size: -; j_call: TRBJ2-7
cdr3_aa: CASSVPGQGIEQYF; v_call: TRBV11-2; clone_size: -; j_call: TRBJ2-7
cdr3_aa: CASSSDTGVTEAFF; v_call: TRBV13; clone_size: -; j_call: TRBJ1-1
cdr3_aa: CASSPVPGNTIYF; v_call: TRBV9; clone_size: -; j_call: TRBJ1-3
cdr3_aa: CASSESQGSNQPQHF; v_call: TRBV2; clone_size: -; j_call: TRBJ1-5
cdr3_aa: CSVNGGSTGPLTEAFF; v_call: TRBV29-1; clone_size: -; j_call: TRBJ1-1
cdr3_aa: CASSLWALGGDEYF; v_call: TRBV28; clone_size: -; j_call: TRBJ2-7
cdr3_aa: CASSYGRRGKPYGYTF; v_call: TRBV6-5; clone_size: -; j_call: TRBJ1-2